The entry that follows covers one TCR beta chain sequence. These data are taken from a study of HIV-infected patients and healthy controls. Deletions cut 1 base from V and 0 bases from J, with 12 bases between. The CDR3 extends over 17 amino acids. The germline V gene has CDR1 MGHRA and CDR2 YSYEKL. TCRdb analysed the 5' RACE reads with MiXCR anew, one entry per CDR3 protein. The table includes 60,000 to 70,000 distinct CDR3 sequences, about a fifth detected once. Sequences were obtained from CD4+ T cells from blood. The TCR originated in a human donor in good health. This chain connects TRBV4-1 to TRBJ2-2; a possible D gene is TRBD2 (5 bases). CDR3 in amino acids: CASSQVARATNTGELFF. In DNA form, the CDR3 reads TGCGCCAGCAGCCAAGTAGCGCGGGCCACGAACACCGGGGAGCTGTTTTTT.